The 18 T cell receptor beta chains listed next were all sequenced from one sample in a study of cytomegalovirus exposure and HLA in healthy donors. PCR amplification relied on 60 Vbeta primers (plus 13 Jbeta primers). Some clones are missing from TCRdb's copy, which holds only in-frame ones; the method was immunoSEQ multiplex PCR. The data contain 150,000 to 200,000 clones, 80% to 90% of them seen just once; the ten biggest clones take up about 9.3%. The sample comprised PBMCs. The receptors were sampled from a man aged 18 to 29 in good health and CMV-seropositive.

The chain has TRBV5-1 and TRBJ1-4; D unresolved. V shed 4 bases and J shed 6 bases, with 16 bases lying between them. The CDR3 has 15 residues. CDR1 and CDR2 (germline): SGHRS, YFSETQ. This CDR3 reads CASSLGSWPHEKLFF. The DNA for the CDR3 is TGCGCCAGCAGCCTGGGATCGTGGCCCCATGAAAAACTGTTTTTT.

The chain combines TRBV6-1 with TRBJ2-3; D ambiguous. The CDR3 contains 13 residues. CDR1 MNHNS and CDR2 SASEGT come from the germline V gene. The V end lost 0 bases, the J end lost 5 bases, and 6 bases lay between the germline ends. The CDR3 coding sequence is TGTGCCAGCAGTGAAGCGCTTAGAGATACGCAGTATTTT. It is translated as CASSEALRDTQYF.

V gene TRBV9 combines with J gene TRBJ2-5; 8 positions agree with TRBD2. V gave up 0 bases and J gave up 11 bases; unmatched junction bases: 9. CDR1 and CDR2 (germline): SGDLS, YYNGEE. The CDR3 loop spans 14 amino acids. The CDR3: CASSVASGLGEQYF. DNA for the CDR3: TGTGCCAGCAGCGTAGCTAGCGGGTTGGGGGAGCAGTACTTC. The full variable domain, with the rest looked up from reference TRBV9 and TRBJ2-5, is DSGVTQTPKHLITATGQRVTLRCSPRSGDLSVYWYQQSLDQGLQFLIQYYNGEERAKGNILERFSAQQFPDLHSELNLSSLELGDSALYFCASSVASGLGEQYFGPGTRLLVL.

The genes are TRBV4-3 and TRBJ1-5, with TRBD1 matching over 7 bases. The CDR3 has 15 amino acids. Germline CDR1 and CDR2: LGHNA and YSLEER. Trimming took 0 bases from V and 2 from J; bases not matched to a gene: 1. The CDR3 region is CASSQEGGRNQPQHF. The CDR3 DNA reads as TGCGCCAGCAGCCAAGAAGGGGGCCGCAATCAGCCCCAGCATTTT.

This clone was counted a few times. V and J are TRBV5-1 and TRBJ1-2, with a weak D call TRBD1 (6 bases). Germline V gene lookup returns CDR1 SGHRS and CDR2 YFSETQ. The V gene lost 3 bases and the J gene lost 6 bases, with 9 bases spanning the gap. This CDR3 has 12 residues. The CDR3 DNA is TGCGCCAGCAGCTCTTACAGGGATGGCTACACCTTC. Amino acids: CASSSYRDGYTF.

J is TRBJ2-5 and V is TRBV7-2; D might be TRBD2 (6 bases). V lost 5 bases and J 5 bases, leaving 15 bases between the germline ends. The CDR3 sequence is 14 residues long. Germline CDR1 SGHTA, CDR2 FQGNSA. The CDR3 loop is CASSPRLVGETQYF. As DNA, the CDR3 is TGTGCCAGCAGCCCCCGACTAGTTGGCGAGACCCAGTACTTC. Based on the CDR3 plus reference TRBV7-2 and TRBJ2-5, the full variable domain is GAGVSQSPSNKVTEKGKDVELRCDPISGHTALYWYRQSLGQGLEFLIYFQGNSAPDKSGLPSDRFSAERTGGSVSTLTIQRTQQEDSAVYLCASSPRLVGETQYFGPGTRLLVL.

The chain recombines TRBV19 with TRBJ2-1, with a possible D match to TRBD2 (6 bases). The V end lost 3 bases, the J end lost 4 bases, and 13 bases lay between the germline ends. The CDR3 extends over 15 amino acids. CDR1 and CDR2 (germline): LNHDA, SQIVND (reference sequence). CDR3 coding DNA: TGTGCCAGTAGTATCGGAAGCGGGTCATACAATGAGCAGTTCTTC. It yields the protein CASSIGSGSYNEQFF.

The rearrangement uses TRBV5-4 and TRBJ1-1; tentatively, D is TRBD1 (5 bases). Looked up from germline, CDR1 is SGHNT and CDR2 is YYREEE (reference sequence). The V end was cut by 3 bases, the J end by 0 bases, with 18 bases between. The CDR3 loop spans 17 amino acids. The CDR3 loop is CASSYGPGRGLNTEAFF. The CDR3, as DNA: TGTGCCAGCAGCTACGGACCAGGGAGGGGTTTGAACACTGAAGCTTTCTTT.

This chain joins TRBV5-1 and TRBJ2-7; a possible D gene is TRBD1 (5 bases). Trimming took off 0 bases at V and 2 bases at J, with 9 bases between the two ends. Germline values: CDR1 SGHRS, CDR2 YFSETQ. CDR3 length: 14 residues. The CDR3 DNA reads as TGCGCCAGCAGCTTGGCAGGGTTCCCCTACGAGCAGTACTTC. Protein product: CASSLAGFPYEQYF. The full variable domain, its missing parts supplied by reference TRBV5-1 and TRBJ2-7, is KAGVTQTPRYLIKTRGQQVTLSCSPISGHRSVSWYQQTPGQGLQFLFEYFSETQRNKGNFPGRFSGRQFSNSRSEMNVSTLELGDSALYLCASSLAGFPYEQYFGPGTRLTVT.

V and J are TRBV7-6 and TRBJ2-1; D gene unclear. This CDR3 has 16 residues. With 1 base removed from V and 8 bases from J, the gap between germline ends came to 18 bases. Germline V CDR1 and CDR2: SGHVS, FNYEAQ. The CDR3 nucleotides are TGTGCCAGCAGCTTAGGTCTGGAGACGATGAGCCATGAGCAGTTCTTC. Translated: CASSLGLETMSHEQFF.

This clone was counted only a few times. The rearrangement uses TRBV4-1 and TRBJ2-7; 9 nucleotides line up with TRBD1. CDR1 is MGHRA, CDR2 YSYEKL, per germline. V shed 4 bases, J shed 5 bases, and the junction held 9 bases outside the gene matches. The CDR3 totals 15 residues. The CDR3 nucleotides read TGCGCCAGCAGCCCCCTCCCCGGGACAGGGAACGAGCAGTACTTC. It is translated as CASSPLPGTGNEQYF.

The chain links TRBV5-1 to TRBJ2-1; D perhaps matches TRBD2 (5 bases). The CDR3 spans 12 residues. The V end lost 5 bases, the J end lost 7 bases, and 10 bases lay between the germline ends. Germline values: CDR1 SGHRS, CDR2 YFSETQ. The CDR3 protein is CASRGVGNEQFF. Here the CDR3 DNA reads TGCGCCAGCAGGGGAGTCGGTAATGAGCAGTTCTTC.

There are a few counts of this clone. The chain is built from TRBV4-3 and TRBJ1-5; D not certain. The CDR3 spans 14 residues. V shed 0 bases and J shed 2 bases, with 5 bases lying between them. From germline, CDR1 is LGHNA and CDR2 YSLEER. As DNA, the CDR3 is TGCGCCAGCAGCCAAGAGCAGGGCAATCAGCCCCAGCATTTT. Amino acids: CASSQEQGNQPQHF.

The chain uses TRBV29-1 and TRBJ1-2; 7 bases fit TRBD1. The CDR3 sequence is 14 residues long. V shed 1 base and J 5 bases; nucleotides not matched to a gene: 7. The germline CDR1 and CDR2 sequences are SQVTM and ANQGSEA. The CDR3 sequence is CSVEVRTGGYGYTF. In DNA, the CDR3 is TGCAGCGTTGAAGTCCGGACAGGAGGTTATGGCTACACCTTC. The full variable domain, its missing parts supplied by reference TRBV29-1 and TRBJ1-2, is SAVISQKPSRDICQRGTSLTIQCQVDSQVTMMFWYRQQPGQSLTLIATANQGSEATYESGFVIDKFPISRPNLTFSTLTVSNMSPEDSSIYLCSVEVRTGGYGYTFGSGTRLTVV.

The J gene is TRBJ1-2, the V gene TRBV6-1, with 7 bases that match TRBD1. V was clipped by 6 bases and J by 2 bases; unmatched bases: 9. CDR3 length equals 15 residues. From germline, CDR1 is MNHNS and CDR2 SASEGT. The CDR3 reads CASSARQGLNYGYTF. For the CDR3, the DNA is TGTGCCAGCAGCGCCCGACAGGGTTTGAACTATGGCTACACCTTC.

The rearrangement uses TRBV7-8 and TRBJ2-1, with 10 bases aligning to TRBD1. Germline CDR1 and CDR2: SGHVS and FQNEAQ. The CDR3 spans 16 residues. Trimming took 0 bases from V and 2 from J; bases not matched to a gene: 1. CDR3 sequence (DNA): TGTGCCAGCAGCTTAGCCGGACAGGGGGCCTACAATGAGCAGTTCTTC. Protein product: CASSLAGQGAYNEQFF.

This chain uses TRBV2 with TRBJ2-2; D perhaps matches TRBD1 (6 bases). Germline values: CDR1 SNHLY, CDR2 FYNNEI. V lost 11 bases, J lost 3 bases, and 13 bases lay in between. CDR3 size: 13 residues. CDR3: CADRQADTGELFF. CDR3 DNA sequence: TGTGCCGACAGACAGGCGGACACCGGGGAGCTGTTTTTT. Variable domain in full (rest from reference TRBV2 and TRBJ2-2): EPEVTQTPSHQVTQMGQEVILRCVPISNHLYFYWYRQILGQKVEFLVSFYNNEISEKSEIFDDQFSVERPDGSNFTLKIRSTKLEDSAMYFCADRQADTGELFFGEGSRLTVL.

The genes are TRBV2 and TRBJ2-1; D might be TRBD1 (5 bases). CDR3 length: 17 amino acids. Germline CDR1 and CDR2: SNHLY and FYNNEI. Trimming removed 2 bases from V and 5 bases from J, with 19 bases in between. CDR3 in DNA: TGTGCCAGCAGTGAAAGCGCACCAGGGCTGCAACACAATGAGCAGTTCTTC. It specifies CASSESAPGLQHNEQFF. Drawing the rest from reference TRBV2 and TRBJ2-1, the complete variable domain is EPEVTQTPSHQVTQMGQEVILRCVPISNHLYFYWYRQILGQKVEFLVSFYNNEISEKSEIFDDQFSVERPDGSNFTLKIRSTKLEDSAMYFCASSESAPGLQHNEQFFGPGTRLTVL.